What follows describes a single T cell receptor beta chain. The antigen is not known. Time point denoted: blood 4 weeks post-SBRT, at nephrectomy. As for treatment: 15 Gy SBRT to primary tumor, nephrectomy 4 weeks later. Nephrectomy followed 15 Gy stereotactic body radiation by 4 weeks. The data are from a study of radiation and T cells in renal cell carcinoma. Whole-study findings and limits: In blood, top tumor clones expanded by 2 weeks, shrinking by 4.

Assay: immunoSEQ multiplex PCR; the TCRdb copy retains only in-frame clones and omits some. The table includes roughly 82,000 clones, roughly nine tenths detected once. This CDR3 region has 14 residues. Germline V gene sequence: CDR1 SGHDT, CDR2 YYEEEE. V lost 5 bases and J lost 3, with 14 bases in between. The source material was blood, sampled from a patient whose treatment included radiotherapy and nephrectomy. The rearrangement joins TRBV5-6 to TRBJ1-2, with D tentatively TRBD1 (6 bases). This receptor was taken from a woman in her seventies with renal cell carcinoma. The CDR3 region has the DNA TGTGCCAGCAGGAACAGGGTTCTGGACTATGGCTACACCTTC. Protein sequence: CASRNRVLDYGYTF.